The clone carrying this TCR beta chain was detected only once. Its antigen remains unknown. This entry belongs to a study of T-cell memory formation after mild COVID-19. Germline CDR1 reads LNHDA; CDR2 reads SQIVND (reference sequence). The junction had 12 bases not matched to a gene; V was cut back by 7 bases and J by 5 bases. This CDR3 contains 15 residues. Whole-study results and caveats: Certain responding clones were present in pre-infection memory, suggesting participation of cross-reactive memory.

One entry per CDR3 protein, called by TCRdb with MiXCR from the 5' RACE reads. There are around 420,000 distinct CDR3 sequences in the sample; 24% occur only once, and 8.5% to 10% lies in the top ten. The source material was PBMCs or a T cell subset sorted from them (not recorded which). The V call is TRBV19, the J call TRBJ2-7, with 9 bases matching TRBD1. The clonotype comes from an adult woman who had mild COVID-19 (a few samples of this study predate the infection). Cell type and time point are not known. CDR3 DNA sequence: TGTGCCAGTAAAATCAGCGGGACAGGGAGGGACGAGCAGTACTTC. It is translated as CASKISGTGRDEQYF.